The clone carrying this T cell receptor beta chain was seen a few times. The sample belongs to a study of blood T cells in healthy people across ages. Next came a second PCR, run for about 7 to 12 cycles, which used a sample-barcoded 5' primer along with a J-beta primer mix. In TCRdb, the 5' RACE reads were re-called with MiXCR into one record per CDR3 protein. The data show about 1,600,000 distinct CDR3 sequences, with roughly 45% seen just once and 7.9% held by the top ten. CDR3 length: 11 amino acids. V dropped 1 base and J dropped 13 bases, with 8 bases sitting between them. The chain uses TRBV12-3 or TRBV12-4 and TRBJ2-1; D unresolved. Material: blood. This receptor was taken from a woman under 30 in good health. The chain's CDR3 is CASSLGRSQFF. DNA for the CDR3: TGTGCCAGCAGTTTAGGGCGATCACAGTTCTTC.